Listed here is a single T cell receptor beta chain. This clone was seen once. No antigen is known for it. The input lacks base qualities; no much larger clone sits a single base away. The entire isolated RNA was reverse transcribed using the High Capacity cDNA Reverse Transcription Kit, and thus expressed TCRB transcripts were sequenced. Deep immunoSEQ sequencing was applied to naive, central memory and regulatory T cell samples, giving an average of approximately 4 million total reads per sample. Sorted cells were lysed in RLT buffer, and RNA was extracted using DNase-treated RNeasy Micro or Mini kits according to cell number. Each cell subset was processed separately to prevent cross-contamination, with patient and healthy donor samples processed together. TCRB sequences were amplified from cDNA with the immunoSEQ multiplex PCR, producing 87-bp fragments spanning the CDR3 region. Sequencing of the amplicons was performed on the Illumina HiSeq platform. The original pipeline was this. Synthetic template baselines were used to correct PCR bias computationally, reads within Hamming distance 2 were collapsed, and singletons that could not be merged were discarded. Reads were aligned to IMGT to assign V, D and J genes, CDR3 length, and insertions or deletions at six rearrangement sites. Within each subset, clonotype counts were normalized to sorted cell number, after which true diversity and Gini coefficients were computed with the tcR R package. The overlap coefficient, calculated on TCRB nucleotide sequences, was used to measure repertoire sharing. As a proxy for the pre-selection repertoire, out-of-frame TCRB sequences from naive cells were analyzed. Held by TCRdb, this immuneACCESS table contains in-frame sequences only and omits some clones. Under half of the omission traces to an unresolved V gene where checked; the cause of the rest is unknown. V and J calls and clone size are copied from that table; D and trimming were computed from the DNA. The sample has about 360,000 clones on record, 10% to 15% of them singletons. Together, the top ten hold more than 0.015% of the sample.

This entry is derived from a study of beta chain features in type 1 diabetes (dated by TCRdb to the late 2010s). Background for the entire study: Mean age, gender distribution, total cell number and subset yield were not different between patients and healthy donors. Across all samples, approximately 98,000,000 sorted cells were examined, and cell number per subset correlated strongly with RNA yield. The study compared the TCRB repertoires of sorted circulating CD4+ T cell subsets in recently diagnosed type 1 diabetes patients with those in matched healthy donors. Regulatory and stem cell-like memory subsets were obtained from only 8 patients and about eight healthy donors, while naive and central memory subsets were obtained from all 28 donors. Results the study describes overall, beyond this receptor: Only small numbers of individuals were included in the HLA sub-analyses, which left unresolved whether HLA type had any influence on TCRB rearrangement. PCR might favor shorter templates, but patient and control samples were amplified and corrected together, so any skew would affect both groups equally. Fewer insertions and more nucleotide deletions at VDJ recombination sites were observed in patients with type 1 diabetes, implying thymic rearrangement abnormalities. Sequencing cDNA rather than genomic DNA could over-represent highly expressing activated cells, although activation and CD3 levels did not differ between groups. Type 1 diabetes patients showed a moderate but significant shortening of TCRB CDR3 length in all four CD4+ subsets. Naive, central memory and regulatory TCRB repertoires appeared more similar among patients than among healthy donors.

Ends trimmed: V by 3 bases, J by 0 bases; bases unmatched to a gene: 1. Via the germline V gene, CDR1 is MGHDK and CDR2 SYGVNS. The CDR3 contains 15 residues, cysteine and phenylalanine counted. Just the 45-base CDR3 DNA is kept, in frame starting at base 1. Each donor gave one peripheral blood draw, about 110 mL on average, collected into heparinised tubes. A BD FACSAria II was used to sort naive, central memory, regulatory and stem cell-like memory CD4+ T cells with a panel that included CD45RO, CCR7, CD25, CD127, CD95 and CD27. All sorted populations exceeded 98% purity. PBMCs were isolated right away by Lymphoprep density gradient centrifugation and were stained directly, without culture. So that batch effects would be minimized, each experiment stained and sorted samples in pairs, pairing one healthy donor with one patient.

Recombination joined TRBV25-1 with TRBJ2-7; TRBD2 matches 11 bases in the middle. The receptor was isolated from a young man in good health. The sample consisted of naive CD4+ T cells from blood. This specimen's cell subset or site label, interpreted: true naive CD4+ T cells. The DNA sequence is TGTGCCAGCAGTGACACTAGCGGGAGCTCCTACGAGCAGTACTTC. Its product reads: CASSDTSGSSYEQYF.